The 32 T cell receptor beta chains given below trace back to one sample, sequenced in a study of blood T cell repertoires in COVID-19. Libraries were prepared by immunoSEQ multiplex PCR; TCRdb keeps only in-frame clonotypes and omits some of them. Of about 300,000 clones listed, about nine tenths are singletons. Material for sequencing was peripheral blood. Source of these receptors: a woman in her 50s with COVID-19, enrolled during active disease.

The rearrangement uses TRBV11-3 and TRBJ1-3, with 7 positions matching TRBD1. This CDR3 comprises 18 residues. Trimming at V came to 5 bases and at J to 0 bases, leaving 13 bases not matched to a gene. Germline V gene sequence: CDR1 SGHNT, CDR2 YENEEA. CDR3 DNA sequence: TGTGCCAGCAGCCCCCGGATGGGACAGCAAAGCTCTGGAAACACCATATATTTT. Amino acids: CASSPRMGQQSSGNTIYF.

This chain joins TRBV7-9 and TRBJ1-2; D possibly corresponds to TRBD1 (5 bases). V gave up 1 base and J gave up 5 bases, with 8 bases separating them. CDR3 length: 13 amino acids. From germline, CDR1 is SEHNR and CDR2 FQNEAQ (reference sequence). Here the CDR3 DNA reads TGTGCCAGCAGCTTAGTACAGGCGTATGGCTACACCTTC. It codes for CASSLVQAYGYTF.

The chain joins TRBV5-1 to TRBJ2-1; 7 bases are shared with TRBD1. This CDR3 has 14 amino acids. The V gene end was trimmed by 4 bases and the J gene end by 8 bases; junction bases not matched to a gene: 9. The germline CDR1 and CDR2 sequences are SGHRS and YFSETQ. The CDR3 DNA is TGCGCCAGCAGCGACTTCGGGACAGTGGATGAGCAGTTCTTC. Its protein is CASSDFGTVDEQFF.

This chain links TRBV14 with TRBJ2-7, with 10 bases aligning to TRBD2. Germline V gene sequence: CDR1 SGHDN, CDR2 FVKESK. J was trimmed by 0 bases and V by 4 bases; bases with no gene match: 6. CDR3 size: 16 residues. The CDR3 region is CASSRLLAGTSYEQYF. CDR3 nucleotides: TGTGCCAGCAGCCGTCTACTAGCGGGAACCTCCTACGAGCAGTACTTC.

This chain links TRBV11-2 with TRBJ1-2; no clear D gene. The V end was cut by 4 bases, the J end by 1 base, with 13 bases between. CDR3 size: 15 residues. Germline values: CDR1 SGHAT, CDR2 FQNNGV. Here the CDR3 DNA reads TGTGCCAGCAGCTCCCGAACAGAGGGTAACTATGGCTACACCTTC. Protein product: CASSSRTEGNYGYTF. The full variable domain, completed using reference TRBV11-2 and TRBJ1-2, is EAGVAQSPRYKIIEKRQSVAFWCNPISGHATLYWYQQILGQGPKLLIQFQNNGVVDDSQLPKDRFSAERLKGVDSTLKIQPAKLEDSAVYLCASSSRTEGNYGYTFGSGTRLTVV.

The chain couples TRBV30 to TRBJ2-5; TRBD1 is a possible D gene (5 bases). The CDR3 runs 15 residues. V lost 0 bases and J lost 11, with 22 bases in between. In germline, CDR1 is GTSNPN, CDR2 SVGIG (reference sequence). The CDR3, as DNA: TGTGCCTGGAGTGTAAGGGCCAGGGATAATGCCCTACAGTACTTC. Its translation: CAWSVRARDNALQYF.

This chain links TRBV9 with TRBJ1-2, with 7 positions matching TRBD1. Germline trimming cut 0 bases from V and 1 base from J; bases unmatched to any gene: 3. The CDR3 extends over 15 amino acids. Germline CDR1 is SGDLS and CDR2 is YYNGEE. The CDR3 bases are TGTGCCAGCAGCGTAGCTACAGGGGTTAACTATGGCTACACCTTC. This gives the protein CASSVATGVNYGYTF.

The CDR3 reads CASSRLRGANQPQHF. In DNA, the CDR3 is TGCGCCAGCAGCCGCCTCAGGGGAGCCAATCAGCCCCAGCATTTT. The V call is TRBV4-1, the J call TRBJ1-5; weak D call: TRBD1 (6 bases). This CDR3 has 15 amino acids. Germline V gives CDR1 MGHRA, CDR2 YSYEKL. Trimming took off 4 bases at V and 3 bases at J, with 13 bases between the two ends.

J is TRBJ2-3 and V is TRBV11-3, with TRBD2 matching 13 bases. V trimming: 5 bases; J trimming: 2 bases; junction bases outside the gene matches: 7. Looked up from germline, CDR1 is SGHNT and CDR2 is YENEEA. This CDR3 comprises 17 residues. The CDR3 reads CASSHGLAGVNTDTQYF. Written as DNA, the CDR3 is TGTGCCAGCAGCCACGGACTAGCGGGAGTGAACACAGATACGCAGTATTTT.

Comment on this clone: A junction end diverges from the germline sequence, so it may reflect a read error. The chain carries TRBV4-1 and TRBJ2-7; TRBD2 aligns across 8 bases. Germline V gene sequence: CDR1 MGHRA, CDR2 YSYEKL. CDR3 size: 13 residues. CDR3 amino acids: CASSLSLEREKGF. The DNA for the CDR3 is TGCGCCAGCAGCCTATCTCTGGAGCGGGAGAAGGGCTTC.

The chain combines TRBV5-1 with TRBJ2-1; 11 positions agree with TRBD2. The CDR3 has 14 residues. Germline-derived CDR1 and CDR2 are SGHRS and YFSETQ. The V and J ends lost 4 bases and 9 bases, in that order; junction bases with no gene match: 6. DNA of the CDR3: TGCGCCAGCAGCCGTAGCGGGAGGGGGAGTGAGCAGTTCTTC. Amino acid sequence: CASSRSGRGSEQFF.

The V gene is TRBV9, the J gene TRBJ2-3; perhaps TRBD1 as D (6 bases). Germline V lookup: CDR1 SGDLS, CDR2 YYNGEE. Trimming stripped 4 bases from V and 1 base from J, with 16 bases between. This CDR3 has 16 residues. The CDR3 DNA reads as TGTGCCAGCAGCAAAAGGGGGACCACCGGCACAGATACGCAGTATTTT. Translated, it gives CASSKRGTTGTDTQYF.

This chain joins TRBV5-4 and TRBJ1-6; 9 bases are shared with TRBD1. The trim removed 5 bases at V and 8 bases at J, leaving 11 bases unmatched. Germline lookup yields CDR1 SGHNT and CDR2 YYREEE (reference sequence). The CDR3 sequence is 16 residues long. The CDR3 region has the DNA TGTGCCAGCAGGTCCCCCGGGACAGGGACACATTCACCCCTCCACTTT. It translates to CASRSPGTGTHSPLHF.

This sequence joins TRBV9 and TRBJ1-4; weak D call: TRBD1 (5 bases). The CDR3 consists of 15 residues. The V end lost 1 base, the J end lost 4 bases, and 11 bases lay between the germline ends. Per germline, CDR1 SGDLS and CDR2 YYNGEE. CDR3: CASSVQDRYNEKLFF. The CDR3 nucleotides read TGTGCCAGCAGCGTACAAGACAGATATAATGAAAAACTGTTTTTT.

The J gene is TRBJ2-1, the V gene TRBV5-1, with 16 bases fitting TRBD2. Germline V gene sequence: CDR1 SGHRS, CDR2 YFSETQ. There are 15 residues in the CDR3. Trimming at V came to 4 bases and at J to 7 bases, leaving 2 bases not matched to a gene. CDR3 nucleotide sequence: TGCGCCAGCAGCGAGGGACTAGCGGGAGGGAATGAGCAGTTCTTC. It is translated as CASSEGLAGGNEQFF.

This clone was recorded only once. The V gene is TRBV2, the J gene TRBJ2-7; D is ambiguous. V was shortened by 8 bases and J by 6 bases, with 20 bases between the two germline ends. Germline V gives CDR1 SNHLY, CDR2 FYNNEI. This CDR3 spans 14 amino acids. DNA for the CDR3: TGTGCCAGCGGAACCCCCCTAGGCTATTTCGAGCAGTACTTC. Its translation is CASGTPLGYFEQYF.

The V call is TRBV6-5, the J call TRBJ1-5; 9 nucleotides align to TRBD1. Germline V gene data show CDR1 as MNHEY and CDR2 as SVGAGI. V was clipped by 5 bases and J by 4 bases; unmatched bases: 6. There are 15 residues in the CDR3. The CDR3 DNA sequence: TGTGCCAGCAGTCCGAGGGACAGGGTGAATCAGCCCCAGCATTTT. Translating gives CASSPRDRVNQPQHF.

This clone appeared a few times. The CDR3 is CASSPTVGAGNTIYF. Here the CDR3 DNA reads TGTGCCAGCTCGCCTACGGTGGGGGCCGGAAACACCATATATTTT. The chain employs TRBV18 and TRBJ1-3; the D gene is possibly TRBD1 (6 bases). The CDR3 is 15 amino acids. Germline lookup yields CDR1 KGHSH and CDR2 LQKENI. The V and J ends lost 6 bases and 4 bases respectively, with 16 bases between them.

The chain uses TRBV4-1 and TRBJ1-1; no firm D call. This CDR3 is built from 18 residues. V lost 2 bases, J lost 3 bases, and 22 bases lay in between. CDR1 is MGHRA, CDR2 YSYEKL, per germline. The CDR3 region has the DNA TGCGCCAGCAGCCAAAAAAAGGGAGGTGGGGTTCTGGACACTGAAGCTTTCTTT. Its translation: CASSQKKGGGVLDTEAFF.

The DNA for the CDR3 is TGTGCCAGCAAGTCGGCGGCGAGCTCCTACGAGCAGTACTTC. The encoded protein is CASKSAASSYEQYF. The chain couples TRBV2 to TRBJ2-7; D is unclear. CDR1 is SNHLY, CDR2 FYNNEI, per germline. V was shortened by 7 bases and J by 0 bases, with 13 bases between the two germline ends. The CDR3 length is 14 residues.

The genes are TRBV6-5 and TRBJ1-6, with D hard to call. Germline CDR1 MNHEY, CDR2 SVGAGI. V lost 4 bases and J 9 bases, leaving 13 bases between the germline ends. CDR3 length: 14 residues. The CDR3 reads CASSFRQLVSPLHF. CDR3 in DNA: TGTGCCAGCAGTTTTAGGCAGCTAGTTTCACCCCTCCACTTT.

The chain carries TRBV5-5 and TRBJ2-7, with TRBD2 matching over 7 bases. The length of the CDR3 is 17 residues. Trimming at V came to 2 bases and at J to 6 bases, leaving 17 bases not matched to a gene. Germline V lookup: CDR1 SGHKS, CDR2 YYEKEE (reference sequence). CDR3 bases: TGTGCCAGCAGCTTAGGCGGGAGCGGGACGAGGTTTGTCGAGCAGTACTTC. This gives the protein CASSLGGSGTRFVEQYF. Full variable domain (remainder filled in from reference TRBV5-5 and TRBJ2-7): DAGVTQSPTHLIKTRGQQVTLRCSPISGHKSVSWYQQVLGQGPQFIFQYYEKEERGRGNFPDRFSARQFPNYSSELNVNALLLGDSALYLCASSLGGSGTRFVEQYFGPGTRLTVT.

The V gene is TRBV7-9, the J gene TRBJ2-1, with TRBD2 identical over 10 bases. Germline V gene sequence: CDR1 SEHNR, CDR2 FQNEAQ (reference sequence). The CDR3 is 16 amino acids. Trimming at V came to 5 bases and at J to 4 bases, leaving 8 bases not matched to a gene. The CDR3 is CASSHRTSGSYNEQFF. The CDR3, as DNA: TGTGCCAGCAGCCACCGGACTAGCGGATCATACAATGAGCAGTTCTTC.

In its sample, this clone was seen a few times. Lacking the conserved final phenylalanine or tryptophan, this CDR3 likely reflects a read error. The limits of the CDR3 on the DNA are not certain, so only TCRdb's listed CDR3 is given. This chain links TRBV20-1 with TRBJ1-1; the listed D gene, TRBD1, was not tested against the DNA. The CDR3 is made up of 11 amino acids, end residues included. CDR1 DFQATT and CDR2 SNEGSKA come from the germline V gene (reference sequence). CDR3 sequence: CSASLGTTATL.

The chain combines TRBV5-4 with TRBJ2-7; the match to TRBD2 covers 8 bases. CDR1 SGHNT and CDR2 YYREEE come from the germline V gene (reference sequence). Germline trimming cut 1 base from V and 4 bases from J; bases unmatched to any gene: 10. The CDR3 is 16 residues long. CDR3 in DNA: TGTGCCAGCAGCTTGTCCGGCGGGAGGACAAAATACGAGCAGTACTTC. It specifies CASSLSGGRTKYEQYF.

The V gene is TRBV5-1, the J gene TRBJ1-2; no clear D gene. Germline CDR1 and CDR2: SGHRS and YFSETQ. V was shortened by 0 bases and J by 2 bases, with 8 bases between the two germline ends. The CDR3 runs to 14 residues. The CDR3 loop reads CASSLVGGNYGYTF. CDR3 nucleotide sequence: TGCGCCAGCAGCTTGGTGGGAGGCAACTATGGCTACACCTTC.

Only one count was recorded for this clone. V gene TRBV7-9 combines with J gene TRBJ1-4; TRBD1 aligns across 7 bases. The germline CDR1 and CDR2 sequences are SEHNR and FQNEAQ (reference sequence). V gave up 3 bases and J gave up 10 bases; unmatched junction bases: 8. This CDR3 has 14 residues. Here the CDR3 reads CASSFDREEGKLFF. CDR3 coding DNA: TGTGCCAGCAGCTTCGACAGGGAGGAAGGAAAACTGTTTTTT. The full variable domain, with the rest looked up from reference TRBV7-9 and TRBJ1-4, is DTGVSQNPRHKITKRGQNVTFRCDPISEHNRLYWYRQTLGQGPEFLTYFQNEAQLEKSRLLSDRFSAERPKGSFSTLEIQRTEQGDSAMYLCASSFDREEGKLFFGSGTQLSVL.

The sample holds one count of this clone. The chain uses TRBV5-1 and TRBJ2-3; 7 nucleotides match TRBD2. CDR1 SGHRS and CDR2 YFSETQ come from the germline V gene. V shed 4 bases and J 4 bases; nucleotides not matched to a gene: 6. The CDR3 spans 14 residues. CDR3 nucleotide sequence: TGCGCCAGCAGCCCGTATGCGGGGGCAGATACGCAGTATTTT. It codes for CASSPYAGADTQYF.

The J gene is TRBJ2-7, the V gene TRBV10-3, with D perhaps TRBD1 (6 bases). This CDR3 region has 15 residues. The germline V and J ends were trimmed by 6 bases and 7 bases, with 22 bases remaining between them. Germline V lookup: CDR1 ENHRY, CDR2 SYGVKD. CDR3 DNA: TGTGCCATCAGAACCGGGACACCTGCCGCTGGGGAGCAGTACTTC. Translation gives CAIRTGTPAAGEQYF.

This clone appeared a single time. V gene TRBV19 combines with J gene TRBJ2-7, with 7 bases fitting TRBD1. Germline lookup yields CDR1 LNHDA and CDR2 SQIVND (reference sequence). The CDR3 length is 12 residues. V trimming: 7 bases; J trimming: 2 bases; junction bases outside the gene matches: 2. In DNA, the CDR3 is TGTGCCAGTACAGGGGGAACCTACGAGCAGTACTTC. Encoded protein: CASTGGTYEQYF.

The V call is TRBV24-1, the J call TRBJ1-1; D remains ambiguous. There are 14 residues in the CDR3. Germline loops: CDR1 KGHDR, CDR2 SFDVKD. Trimming cost V 9 bases and J 8 bases, with 21 bases left between them. CDR3 region: CATSETGKNPEAFF. CDR3 nucleotides: TGTGCCACCTCAGAAACCGGGAAGAACCCCGAAGCTTTCTTT.

The chain has TRBV18 and TRBJ2-2, with D unclear. V was cut by 2 bases and J by 3 bases, with 7 bases left in between. CDR3 length equals 14 residues. The germline V gene encodes CDR1 KGHSH and CDR2 LQKENI. CDR3 bases: TGTGCCAGCTCACCAGGTTCGGACACCGGGGAGCTGTTTTTT. Protein sequence: CASSPGSDTGELFF.